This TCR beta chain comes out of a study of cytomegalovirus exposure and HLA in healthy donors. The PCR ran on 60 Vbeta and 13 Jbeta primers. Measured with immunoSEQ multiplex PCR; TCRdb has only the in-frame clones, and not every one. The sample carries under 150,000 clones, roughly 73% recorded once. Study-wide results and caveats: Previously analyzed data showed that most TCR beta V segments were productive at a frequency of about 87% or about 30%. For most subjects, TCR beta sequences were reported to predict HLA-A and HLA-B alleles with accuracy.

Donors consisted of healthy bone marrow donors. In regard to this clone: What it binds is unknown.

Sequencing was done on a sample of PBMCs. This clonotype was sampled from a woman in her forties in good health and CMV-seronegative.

The CDR3 loop is CASSEERGGTDTQYF. DNA of the CDR3: TGTGCCAGCAGTGAAGAGCGGGGGGGCACAGATACGCAGTATTTT. This chain links TRBV6-4 with TRBJ2-3; 9 bases are shared with TRBD2. Trimming cost V 3 bases and J 1 base; bases outside gene matches: 2. Germline V gives CDR1 MRHNA, CDR2 SNTAGT. This CDR3 is built from 15 residues.